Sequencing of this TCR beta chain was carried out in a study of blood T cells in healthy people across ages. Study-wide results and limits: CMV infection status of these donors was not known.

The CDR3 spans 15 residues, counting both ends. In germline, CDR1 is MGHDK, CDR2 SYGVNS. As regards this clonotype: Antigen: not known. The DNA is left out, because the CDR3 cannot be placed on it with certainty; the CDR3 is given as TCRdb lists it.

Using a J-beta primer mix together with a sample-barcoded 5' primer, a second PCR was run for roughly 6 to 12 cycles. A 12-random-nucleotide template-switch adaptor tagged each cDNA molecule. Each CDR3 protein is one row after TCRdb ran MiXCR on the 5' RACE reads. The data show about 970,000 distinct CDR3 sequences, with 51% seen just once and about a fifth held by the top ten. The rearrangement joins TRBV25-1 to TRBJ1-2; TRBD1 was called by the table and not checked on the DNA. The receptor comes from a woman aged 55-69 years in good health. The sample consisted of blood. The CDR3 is CATQGRDRGNYGCTF.